The T cell receptor beta chain described here comes from a study of cytomegalovirus exposure and HLA in healthy donors. Findings of the study overall: Highly shared sequence variants in one cluster were likely a sequencing artifact.

This CDR3 comprises 15 residues. Concerning this clone itself: As yet, its antigen is unknown.

Primers included in the PCR were 60 Vbeta and 13 Jbeta primers. Using immunoSEQ multiplex PCR, the repertoire was profiled, and TCRdb retains in-frame clones only, with some absent. The table lists 200,000 or so clones, around 83% of them singletons. This chain joins TRBV7-5 and TRBJ1-5. TRBV7-5 represents a pseudogene. Sequencing input: PBMCs. The TCR originated in a woman aged 50 to 60 in good health and CMV-seropositive. This CDR3 is CVRSLALESNQPQHF. CDR3 in DNA: TGTGTCAGAAGCTTAGCGCTAGAGAGCAATCAGCCCCAGCATTTT.